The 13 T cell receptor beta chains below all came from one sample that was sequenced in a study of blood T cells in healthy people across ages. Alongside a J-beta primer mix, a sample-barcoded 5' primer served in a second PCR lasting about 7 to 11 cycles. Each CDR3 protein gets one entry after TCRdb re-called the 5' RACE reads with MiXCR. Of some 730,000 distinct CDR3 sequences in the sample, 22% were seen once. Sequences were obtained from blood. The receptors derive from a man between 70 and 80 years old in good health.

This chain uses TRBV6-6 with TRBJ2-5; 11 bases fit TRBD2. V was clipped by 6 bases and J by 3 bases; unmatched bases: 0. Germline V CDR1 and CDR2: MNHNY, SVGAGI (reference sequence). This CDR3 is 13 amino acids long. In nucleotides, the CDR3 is TGTGCCAGCAGGGGACTAGCGGAAGAGACCCAGTACTTC. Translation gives CASRGLAEETQYF.

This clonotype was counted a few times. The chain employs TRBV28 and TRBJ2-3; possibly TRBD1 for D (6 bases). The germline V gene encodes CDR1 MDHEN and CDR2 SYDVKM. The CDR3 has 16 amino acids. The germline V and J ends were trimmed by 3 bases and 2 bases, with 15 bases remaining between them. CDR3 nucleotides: TGTGCCAGCAGTTTTCAGGGGCGGCGATACACAGATACGCAGTATTTT. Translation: CASSFQGRRYTDTQYF.

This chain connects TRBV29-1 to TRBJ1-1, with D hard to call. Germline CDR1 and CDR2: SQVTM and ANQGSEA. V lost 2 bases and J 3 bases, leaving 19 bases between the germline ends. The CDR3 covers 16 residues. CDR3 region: CSVEWRVARVDTEAFF. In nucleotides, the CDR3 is TGCAGCGTTGAATGGAGGGTCGCGCGTGTTGACACTGAAGCTTTCTTT.

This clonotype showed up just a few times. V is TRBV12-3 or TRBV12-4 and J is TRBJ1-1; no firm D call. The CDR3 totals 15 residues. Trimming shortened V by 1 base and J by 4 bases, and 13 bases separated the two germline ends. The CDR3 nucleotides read TGTGCCAGCAGTTTAGGTAGTTCGGGGTCCACTGAAGCTTTCTTT. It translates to CASSLGSSGSTEAFF.

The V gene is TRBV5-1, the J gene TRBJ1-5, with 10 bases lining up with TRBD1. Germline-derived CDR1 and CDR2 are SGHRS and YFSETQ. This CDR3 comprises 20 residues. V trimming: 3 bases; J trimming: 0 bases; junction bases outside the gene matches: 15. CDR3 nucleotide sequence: TGCGCCAGCAGCTCCGGGACAGGGGCAAAAAAAAGCCTTAGCAATCAGCCCCAGCATTTT. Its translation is CASSSGTGAKKSLSNQPQHF. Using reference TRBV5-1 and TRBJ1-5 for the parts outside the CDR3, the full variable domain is KAGVTQTPRYLIKTRGQQVTLSCSPISGHRSVSWYQQTPGQGLQFLFEYFSETQRNKGNFPGRFSGRQFSNSRSEMNVSTLELGDSALYLCASSSGTGAKKSLSNQPQHFGDGTRLSIL.

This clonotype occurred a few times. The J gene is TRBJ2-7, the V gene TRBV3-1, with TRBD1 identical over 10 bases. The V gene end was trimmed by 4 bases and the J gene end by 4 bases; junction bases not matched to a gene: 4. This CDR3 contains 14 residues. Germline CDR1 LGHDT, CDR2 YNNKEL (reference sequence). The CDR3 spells CASSLTGGRYEQYF. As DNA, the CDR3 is TGTGCCAGCAGCCTGACAGGGGGCAGGTACGAGCAGTACTTC.

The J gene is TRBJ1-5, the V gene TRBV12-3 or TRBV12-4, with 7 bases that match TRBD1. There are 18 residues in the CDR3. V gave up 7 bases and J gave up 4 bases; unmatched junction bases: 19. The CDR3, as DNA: TGTGCCAGCAACCTTTGGGGAGGGGGCTACGGGGAGAATCAGCCCCAGCATTTT. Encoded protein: CASNLWGGGYGENQPQHF.

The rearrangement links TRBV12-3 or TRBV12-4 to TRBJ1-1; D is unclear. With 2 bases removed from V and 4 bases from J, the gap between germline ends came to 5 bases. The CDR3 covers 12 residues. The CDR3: CASSLFGTEAFF. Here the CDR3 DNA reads TGTGCCAGCAGTTTATTCGGCACTGAAGCTTTCTTT.

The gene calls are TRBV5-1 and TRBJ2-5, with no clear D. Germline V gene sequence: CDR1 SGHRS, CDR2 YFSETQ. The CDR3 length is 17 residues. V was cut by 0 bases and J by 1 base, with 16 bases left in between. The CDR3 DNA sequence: TGCGCCAGCAGCTTGGCGGCTGGTGGCGCGCCCCAAGAGACCCAGTACTTC. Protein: CASSLAAGGAPQETQYF.

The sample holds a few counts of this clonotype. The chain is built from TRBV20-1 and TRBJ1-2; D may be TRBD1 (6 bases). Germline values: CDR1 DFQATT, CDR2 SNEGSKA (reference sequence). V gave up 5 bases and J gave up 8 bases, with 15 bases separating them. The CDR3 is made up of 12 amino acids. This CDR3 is CSADYRAGGYTF. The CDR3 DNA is TGCAGTGCTGATTACAGGGCTGGCGGCTACACCTTC.

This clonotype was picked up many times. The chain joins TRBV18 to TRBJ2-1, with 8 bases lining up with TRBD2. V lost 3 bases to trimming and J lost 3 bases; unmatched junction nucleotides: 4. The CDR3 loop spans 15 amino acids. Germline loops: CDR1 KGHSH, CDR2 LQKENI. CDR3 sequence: CASSPQRGNYNEQFF. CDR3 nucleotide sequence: TGTGCCAGCTCACCCCAGCGGGGGAACTACAATGAGCAGTTCTTC.

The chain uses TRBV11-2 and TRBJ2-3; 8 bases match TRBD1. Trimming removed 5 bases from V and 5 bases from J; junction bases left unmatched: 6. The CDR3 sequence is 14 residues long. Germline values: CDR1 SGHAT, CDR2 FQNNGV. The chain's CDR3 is CASSQDRVKDTQYF. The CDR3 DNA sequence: TGTGCCAGCAGCCAGGACAGGGTCAAAGATACGCAGTATTTT.

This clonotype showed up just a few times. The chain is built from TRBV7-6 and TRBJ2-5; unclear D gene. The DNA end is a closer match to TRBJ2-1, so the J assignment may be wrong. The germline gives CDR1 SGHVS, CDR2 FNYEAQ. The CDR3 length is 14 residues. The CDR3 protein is CASSLASLYNEQFF. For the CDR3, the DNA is TGTGCCAGCAGCTTAGCTAGTTTATACAATGAGCAGTTCTTC.